This is a list of T cell receptor beta chains from one sample in a study of post-analysis software for immune sequencing data. Each CDR3 protein is one row after TCRdb ran MiXCR on the PCR reads. Of under 900,000 distinct CDR3 sequences in the sample, 53% are singletons; the top ten hold 4% to 5.5%. The sequenced sample was blood. The receptors derive from a girl under 18 with multiple sclerosis. Each CDR3 is given with its conserved first and last residue. The D gene is left open where the match is weak. Size is omitted from some rows. Given values are once, few, many or a class for expanded clones.

clone_size	v_call	j_call	d_call	cdr3_aa	cdr3_nt
few	TRBV5-6	TRBJ2-3	.	CASSSGLTDTQYF	TGTGCCAGCAGCTCTGGCCTCACAGATACGCAGTATTTT
.	TRBV10-3	TRBJ1-1	.	CAISESAGSGEAFF	TGTGCCATCAGTGAGTCGGCAGGTTCCGGCGAAGCTTTCTTT
few	TRBV20-1	TRBJ2-7	.	CSATRTDPYEQYF	TGCAGTGCTACTCGGACAGATCCCTACGAGCAGTACTTC
few	TRBV7-3	TRBJ2-7	.	CASSMGTGSVEQYF	TGTGCCAGCAGCATGGGAACGGGGAGCGTCGAGCAGTACTTC
.	TRBV7-2	TRBJ2-4	.	CASSLGRLPSKNIQYF	TGTGCCAGCAGCTTAGGGAGACTCCCCTCCAAAAACATTCAGTACTTC
few	TRBV29-1	TRBJ2-7	TRBD1	CSVSAGTGGYEQYF	TGCAGCGTTTCGGCCGGGACAGGGGGCTACGAGCAGTACTTC
many	TRBV6-1	TRBJ2-7	.	CASSEEGWYEQYF	TGTGCCAGCAGTGAGGAGGGTTGGTACGAGCAGTACTTC
.	TRBV10-3	TRBJ2-5	TRBD1	CAISGGQGAGETQYF	TGTGCCATCAGTGGGGGACAGGGGGCAGGAGAGACCCAGTACTTC
.	TRBV5-1	TRBJ2-7	.	CASSPEGRYEQYF	TGCGCCAGCAGCCCGGAAGGGAGGTACGAGCAGTACTTC
.	TRBV3-1	TRBJ1-1	.	CASSQELRPGTEAFF	TGTGCCAGCAGCCAAGAGCTACGGCCGGGCACTGAAGCTTTCTTT
few	TRBV6-2/TRBV6-3	TRBJ2-7	TRBD2	CASSTQPGLAGTEQYF	TGTGCCAGCAGCACCCAGCCGGGACTAGCGGGGACCGAGCAGTACTTC